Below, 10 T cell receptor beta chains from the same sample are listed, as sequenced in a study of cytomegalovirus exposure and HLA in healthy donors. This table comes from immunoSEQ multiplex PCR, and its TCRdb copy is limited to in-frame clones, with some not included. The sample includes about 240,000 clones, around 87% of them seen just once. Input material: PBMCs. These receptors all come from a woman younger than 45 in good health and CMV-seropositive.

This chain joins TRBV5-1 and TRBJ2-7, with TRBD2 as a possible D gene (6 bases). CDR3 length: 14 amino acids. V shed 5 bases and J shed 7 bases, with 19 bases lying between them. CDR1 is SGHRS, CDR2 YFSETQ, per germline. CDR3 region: CASRSSAGSWEQYF. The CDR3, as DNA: TGCGCCAGCAGGTCTTCGGCGGGATCCTGGGAGCAGTACTTC.

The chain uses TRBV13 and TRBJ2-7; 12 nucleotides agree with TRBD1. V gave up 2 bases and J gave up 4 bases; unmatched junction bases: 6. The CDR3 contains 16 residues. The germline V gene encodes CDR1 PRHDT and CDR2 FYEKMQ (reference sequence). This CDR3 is CASSLSGTGGSYEQYF. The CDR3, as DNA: TGTGCCAGCAGCTTATCCGGGACAGGGGGCTCGTACGAGCAGTACTTC.

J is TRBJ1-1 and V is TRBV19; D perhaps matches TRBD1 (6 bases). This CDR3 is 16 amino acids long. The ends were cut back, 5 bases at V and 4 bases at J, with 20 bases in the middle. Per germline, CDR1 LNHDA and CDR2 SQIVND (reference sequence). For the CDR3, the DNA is TGTGCCAGTAGTCCGAGAAAGGGGGTGGTCGGCACTGAAGCTTTCTTT. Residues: CASSPRKGVVGTEAFF.

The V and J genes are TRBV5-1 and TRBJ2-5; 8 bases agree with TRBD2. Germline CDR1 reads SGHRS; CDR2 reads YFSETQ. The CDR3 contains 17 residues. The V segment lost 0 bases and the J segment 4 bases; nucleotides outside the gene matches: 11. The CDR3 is CASSLAVRPSGSETQYF. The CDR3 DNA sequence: TGCGCCAGCAGCTTGGCCGTCCGCCCTAGCGGGTCAGAGACCCAGTACTTC.

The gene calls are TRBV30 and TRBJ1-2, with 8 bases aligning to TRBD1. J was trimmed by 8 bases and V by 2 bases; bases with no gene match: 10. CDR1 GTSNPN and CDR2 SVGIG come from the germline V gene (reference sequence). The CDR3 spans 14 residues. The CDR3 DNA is TGTGCCTGGAGTATGTGGGACAGGCCGATCGGCTACACCTTC. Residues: CAWSMWDRPIGYTF.

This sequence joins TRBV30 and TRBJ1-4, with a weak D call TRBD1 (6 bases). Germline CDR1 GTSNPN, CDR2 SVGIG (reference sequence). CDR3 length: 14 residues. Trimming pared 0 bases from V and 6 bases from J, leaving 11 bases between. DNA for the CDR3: TGTGCCTGGAGTGTGGAAGCAGGGGATGAAAAACTGTTTTTT. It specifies CAWSVEAGDEKLFF.

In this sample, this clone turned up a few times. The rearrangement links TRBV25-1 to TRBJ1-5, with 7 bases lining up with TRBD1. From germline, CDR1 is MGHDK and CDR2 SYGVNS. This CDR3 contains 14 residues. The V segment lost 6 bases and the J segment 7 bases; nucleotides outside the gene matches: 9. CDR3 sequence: CASRRQGENQPQHF. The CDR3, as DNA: TGTGCCAGCAGGCGACAGGGCGAAAACCAGCCCCAGCATTTT.

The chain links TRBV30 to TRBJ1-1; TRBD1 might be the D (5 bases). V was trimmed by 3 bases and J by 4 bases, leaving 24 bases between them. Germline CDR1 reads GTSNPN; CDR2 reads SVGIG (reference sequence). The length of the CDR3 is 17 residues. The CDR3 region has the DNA TGTGCCTGGAGCGTCCGACCGCCAACGGGGAGGGGCACTGAAGCTTTCTTT. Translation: CAWSVRPPTGRGTEAFF.

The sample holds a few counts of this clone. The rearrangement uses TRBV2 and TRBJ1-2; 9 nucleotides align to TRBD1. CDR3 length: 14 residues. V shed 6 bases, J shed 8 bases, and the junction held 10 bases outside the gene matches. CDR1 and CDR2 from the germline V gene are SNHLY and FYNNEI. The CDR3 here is CASRVQGQGEGYTF. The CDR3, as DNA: TGTGCCAGCAGGGTACAGGGACAGGGAGAAGGCTACACCTTC. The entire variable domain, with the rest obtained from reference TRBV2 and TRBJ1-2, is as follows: EPEVTQTPSHQVTQMGQEVILRCVPISNHLYFYWYRQILGQKVEFLVSFYNNEISEKSEIFDDQFSVERPDGSNFTLKIRSTKLEDSAMYFCASRVQGQGEGYTFGSGTRLTVV.

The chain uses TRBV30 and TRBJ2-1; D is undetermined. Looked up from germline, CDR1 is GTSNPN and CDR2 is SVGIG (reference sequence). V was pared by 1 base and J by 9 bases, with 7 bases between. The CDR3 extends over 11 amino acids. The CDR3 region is CAWSARGEQFF. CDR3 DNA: TGTGCCTGGAGTGCGAGAGGTGAGCAGTTCTTC.